The 10 T cell receptor beta chains below all came from one sample that was sequenced in a study of breast tumors, draining lymph nodes, adjacent tissues. One entry per CDR3 protein, called by TCRdb with MiXCR from the multiplex PCR reads. The sample shows about 89,000 distinct CDR3 sequences, approximately 30% of them seen only once. Breast cancer patients provided tissue from their axillary draining lymph nodes. The material sequenced was axillary lymph node tissue. These receptors all come from a female donor with breast cancer. Some clones in this sample may be carry-over from other donors' samples.

This rearrangement joins TRBV10-1 to TRBJ2-5, with a tentative D call TRBD1 (8 bases). CDR1 is WNHNN, CDR2 SYGVQD, per germline (reference sequence). The V gene lost 4 bases and the J gene lost 5 bases, with 23 bases spanning the gap. The CDR3 is 17 residues long. The CDR3 sequence: CASSVRQGPGGSETQYF. The DNA of the CDR3 is TGCGCCAGCAGTGTAAGACAGGGGCCGGGAGGTTCGGAGACCCAGTACTTC.

The chain combines TRBV5-8 with TRBJ2-3; 7 bases map to TRBD1. Germline V gene lookup returns CDR1 SGHTS and CDR2 YDEGEE. Trimming took 4 bases from V and 2 from J; bases not matched to a gene: 7. This CDR3 has 15 residues. CDR3 in DNA: TGTGCCAGCAGCCAGAGGACAGGTCTCACAGATACGCAGTATTTT. Residues: CASSQRTGLTDTQYF.

This clonotype has just one count. This chain uses TRBV20-1 with TRBJ1-2; D unresolved. V lost 1 base and J lost 7, with 7 bases in between. The CDR3 loop spans 11 amino acids. Germline V gene lookup returns CDR1 DFQATT and CDR2 SNEGSKA (reference sequence). This CDR3 is CSARARFGYTF. CDR3 bases: TGCAGTGCTAGAGCGAGATTTGGCTACACCTTC.

This clonotype was recorded at least ten times. The CDR3 DNA reads as TGTGCCAGCAGTTCGGACTCGAGCTACAATGAGCAGTTCTTC. Its translation is CASSSDSSYNEQFF. The V gene is TRBV2, the J gene TRBJ2-1; the D gene is possibly TRBD2 (5 bases). Germline assignment: CDR1 SNHLY and CDR2 FYNNEI. The CDR3 has 14 amino acids. V was trimmed by 5 bases and J by 3 bases, leaving 11 bases between them.

In its sample, this clonotype was seen many times. The chain joins TRBV12-3 or TRBV12-4 to TRBJ1-5, with TRBD1 matching over 7 bases. Losses at the gene ends were 6 bases for V and 4 bases for J; bases not matched to a gene: 3. The CDR3 has 13 amino acids. The CDR3 reads CASSDRANQPQHF. The CDR3 nucleotides read TGTGCCAGCAGCGACAGGGCTAATCAGCCCCAGCATTTT.

This clonotype was recorded many times. The chain links TRBV5-1 to TRBJ1-3; D is undetermined. The CDR3 has 14 amino acids. Deletions cut 4 bases from V and 2 bases from J, with 10 bases between. CDR1 is SGHRS, CDR2 YFSETQ, per germline. This CDR3 reads CASSVVGAGNTIYF. CDR3 DNA sequence: TGCGCCAGCAGCGTCGTGGGCGCTGGAAACACCATATATTTT.

The sample holds many counts of this clonotype. The chain is built from TRBV9 and TRBJ2-3; 9 nucleotides align to TRBD2. Losses at the gene ends were 3 bases for V and 2 bases for J; bases not matched to a gene: 7. Germline CDR1 is SGDLS and CDR2 is YYNGEE. This CDR3 region has 16 residues. The DNA for the CDR3 is TGTGCCAGCAGCGCCCGACTAGCGGAGAACACAGATACGCAGTATTTT. Residues: CASSARLAENTDTQYF.

The sample holds many counts of this clonotype. This may be a read error: a much more frequent sequence differs by one nucleotide. The V call is TRBV20-1, the J call TRBJ2-7; possibly TRBD1 for D (5 bases). Germline assignment: CDR1 DFQATT and CDR2 SNEGSKA (reference sequence). V shed 1 base and J shed 6 bases, with 16 bases lying between them. This CDR3 has 14 residues. CDR3 nucleotide sequence: TGCAGTGCTAGAGTTTTCAGGGCCAGCGCCGAGCAGTACTTC. Protein: CSARVFRASAEQYF.

This clonotype was recorded at least ten times. This sequence may be a read error, since a much larger clone differs from it by one base. V and J are TRBV20-1 and TRBJ2-1; D is uncertain. Germline V gives CDR1 DFQATT, CDR2 SNEGSKA (reference sequence). The CDR3 has 12 residues. CDR3 protein: CSARDWEHEPFF. DNA of the CDR3: TGCAGTGCTAGAGATTGGGAACATGAGCCGTTCTTC.

This clonotype was counted ten times or more. This rearrangement joins TRBV12-3 or TRBV12-4 to TRBJ2-7; 7 bases align to TRBD2. With 6 bases clipped from V and 1 base from J, the junction kept 9 bases outside the gene matches. This CDR3 comprises 15 residues. In DNA form, the CDR3 reads TGTGCCAGCAGCATATTGCCGGGACTATCCTACGAGCAGTACTTC. Residues: CASSILPGLSYEQYF.